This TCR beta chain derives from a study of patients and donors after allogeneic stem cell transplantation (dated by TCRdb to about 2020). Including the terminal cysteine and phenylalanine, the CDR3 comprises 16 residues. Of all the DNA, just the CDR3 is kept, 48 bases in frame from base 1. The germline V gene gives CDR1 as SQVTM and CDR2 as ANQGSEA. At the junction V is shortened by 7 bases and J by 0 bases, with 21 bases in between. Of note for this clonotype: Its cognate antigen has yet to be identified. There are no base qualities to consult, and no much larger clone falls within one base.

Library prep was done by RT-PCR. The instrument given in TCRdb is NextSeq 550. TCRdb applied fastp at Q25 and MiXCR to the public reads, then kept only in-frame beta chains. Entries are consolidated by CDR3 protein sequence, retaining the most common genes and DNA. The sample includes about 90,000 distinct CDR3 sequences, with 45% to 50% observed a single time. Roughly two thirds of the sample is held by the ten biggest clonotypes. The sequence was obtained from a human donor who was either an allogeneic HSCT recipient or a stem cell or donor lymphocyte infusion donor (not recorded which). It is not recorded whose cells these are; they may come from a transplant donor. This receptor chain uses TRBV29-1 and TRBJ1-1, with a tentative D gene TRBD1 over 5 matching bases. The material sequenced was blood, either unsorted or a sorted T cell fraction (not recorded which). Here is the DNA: TGCAGCGCCTCGGCTTCGGAATGGGGGTTGAACACTGAAGCTTTCTTT. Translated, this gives CSASASEWGLNTEAFF. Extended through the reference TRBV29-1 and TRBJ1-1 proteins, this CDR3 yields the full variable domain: SAVISQKPSRDICQRGTSLTIQCQVDSQVTMMFWYRQQPGQSLTLIATANQGSEATYESGFVIDKFPISRPNLTFSTLTVSNMSPEDSSIYLCSASASEWGLNTEAFFGQGTRLTVV.